What follows is one T cell receptor (beta chain) and its context. The antigen remains unidentified. The data were taken from a study of OX40 agonist ivuxolimab in advanced cancers. General study points: At 0.1-3.0 mg/kg, partial responders had clonal expansion among the lowest observed. Low normalized T-cell clonal expansion was also seen in some nonresponders. Expanded peripheral T cell antigen specificity was not determined. Dose levels from 0.1 to 3.0 mg/kg saw CD4+ and CD8+ blood T cells expand clonally by week 6.

Measured with immunoSEQ multiplex PCR; TCRdb has only the in-frame clones, and not every one. This table holds 50,000 to 80,000 clones, 84% found once. This CDR3 has 14 amino acids. Trimming removed 4 bases at V and 0 bases at J, with 12 bases between. Germline V CDR1 and CDR2: GTSNPN, SVGIG (reference sequence). Source: CD4+ or CD8+ T cells sorted from blood, taken in a trial of the OX40 agonist ivuxolimab. The origin of this receptor is an adult with an advanced solid tumor such as melanoma, head and neck, liver or kidney cancer. The chain uses TRBV30 and TRBJ1-1, with D possibly matching TRBD1 (5 bases). CDR3 amino acids: CAWKRGSMNTEAFF. The CDR3 bases are TGTGCCTGGAAAAGGGGCAGTATGAACACTGAAGCTTTCTTT. Supplemented by reference TRBV30 and TRBJ1-1, the full variable domain reads SQTIHQWPATLVQPVGSPLSLECTVEGTSNPNLYWYRQAAGRGLQLLFYSVGIGQISSEVPQNLSASRPQDRQFILSSKKLLLSDSGFYLCAWKRGSMNTEAFFGQGTRLTVV.